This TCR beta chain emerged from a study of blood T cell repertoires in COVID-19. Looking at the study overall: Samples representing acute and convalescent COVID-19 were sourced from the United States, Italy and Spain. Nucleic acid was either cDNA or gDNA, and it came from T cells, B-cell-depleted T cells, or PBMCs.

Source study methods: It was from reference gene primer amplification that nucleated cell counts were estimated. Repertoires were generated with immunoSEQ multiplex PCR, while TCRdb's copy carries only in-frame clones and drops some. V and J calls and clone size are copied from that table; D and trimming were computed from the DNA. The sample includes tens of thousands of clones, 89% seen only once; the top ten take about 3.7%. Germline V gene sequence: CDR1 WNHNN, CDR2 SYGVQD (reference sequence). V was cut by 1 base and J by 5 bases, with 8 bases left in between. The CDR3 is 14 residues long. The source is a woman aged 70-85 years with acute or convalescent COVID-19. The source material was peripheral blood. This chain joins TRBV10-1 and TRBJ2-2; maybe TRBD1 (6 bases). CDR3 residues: CASSEWQGTGELFF. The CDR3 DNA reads TGCGCCAGCAGTGAGTGGCAGGGGACCGGGGAGCTGTTTTTT.